The rows below give T cell receptor beta chains drawn from one sample of a study of blood T cell repertoires in COVID-19. Method: immunoSEQ multiplex PCR; TCRdb's copy keeps in-frame clones and lacks some. The data contain a few hundred thousand clones, 83% of them seen just once; the ten biggest clones take up around 6.8%. The sequenced sample consisted of peripheral blood. The source of these receptors is a woman aged 50 to 60 with acute or convalescent COVID-19. Both conserved end residues are part of each CDR3.

cdr3_aa,v_call
CATSRDLANTGDGYTF,TRBV15
CASSATGPQETQYF,TRBV5-1
CASSLTPVTDTQYF,TRBV7-2
CASSQGGGNDLMNTEAFF,TRBV3-1/TRBV3-2
CASSWGHYQETQYF,TRBV5-4
CASSVRAGSYNEQFF,TRBV9
CASSIGPGNNSPLHF,TRBV19
CASSQGPSGSFGEQYF,TRBV3-1/TRBV3-2
CASSPLPSGSTYNEQFF,TRBV7-8
CASSRSGQGGTDTQYF,TRBV5-1
CASYRGPDSPLHF,TRBV6-5
CASRPGTGASPLHF,TRBV28
CASSRDRGYEQYF,TRBV19
CASSEGGQGIITMAWSF,TRBV2
CASSSAWDRGYNEQFF,TRBV28
CASSLGTGHKTTGNTEAFF,TRBV19
CASSPLDPTGAALGTF,TRBV2
CASSRGQAGGAVAFPYEQYF,TRBV3-1/TRBV3-2
CASSAARTGGRYEQYF,TRBV5-1
CASSAPLSSGRSYEQYF,TRBV3-1/TRBV3-2